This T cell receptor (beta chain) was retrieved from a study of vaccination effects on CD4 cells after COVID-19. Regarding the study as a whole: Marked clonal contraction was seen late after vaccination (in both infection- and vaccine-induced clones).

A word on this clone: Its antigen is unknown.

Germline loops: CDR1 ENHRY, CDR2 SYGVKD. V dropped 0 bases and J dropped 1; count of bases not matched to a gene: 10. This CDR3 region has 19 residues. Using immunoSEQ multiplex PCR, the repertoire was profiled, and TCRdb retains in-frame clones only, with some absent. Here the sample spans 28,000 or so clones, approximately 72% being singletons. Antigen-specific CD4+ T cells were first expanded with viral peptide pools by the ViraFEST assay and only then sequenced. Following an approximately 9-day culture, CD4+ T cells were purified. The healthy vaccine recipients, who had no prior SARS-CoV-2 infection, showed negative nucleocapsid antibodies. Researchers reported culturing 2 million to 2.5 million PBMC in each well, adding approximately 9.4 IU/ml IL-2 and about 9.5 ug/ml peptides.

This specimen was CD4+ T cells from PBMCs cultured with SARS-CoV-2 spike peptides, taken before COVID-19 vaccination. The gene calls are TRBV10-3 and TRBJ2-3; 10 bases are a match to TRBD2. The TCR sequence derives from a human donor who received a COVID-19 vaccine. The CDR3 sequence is CAISESKRGTSGGTDTQYF. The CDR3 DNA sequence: TGTGCCATCAGTGAGTCGAAGCGGGGTACTAGCGGGGGCACAGATACGCAGTATTTT.